The clone carrying this TCR beta chain was recorded a few times. Its antigen is undetermined. A multiplex PCR was run with 60 Vbeta primers and 13 Jbeta primers. Original handling: It was a later analysis that counted about 80 million unique TCR beta chains, of which some 12 million were shared. Profiling relied on immunoSEQ multiplex PCR, and the TCRdb table lists in-frame clones only, not all of them. V and J calls and clone size are those listed in that table; D and trimming were worked out from the DNA. The data show under 150,000 clones, roughly three quarters seen once. Healthy donors of bone marrow made up the group. This entry belongs to a study of cytomegalovirus exposure and HLA in healthy donors. Study results and caveats: Most subjects' HLA-A and HLA-B alleles were reportedly predicted from TCR beta sequences.

The clonotype comes from a woman between 45 and 60 years old in good health and CMV-seronegative. The sequenced sample consisted of PBMCs.

In DNA, the CDR3 is TGTGCCAGCAGTTTACGCGGGGATCGCACAGATACGCAGTATTTT. This codes for CASSLRGDRTDTQYF. V and J are TRBV28 and TRBJ2-3; D is perhaps TRBD2 (6 bases). V dropped 2 bases and J dropped 1 base, with 10 bases sitting between them. The CDR3 is made up of 15 amino acids. CDR1 MDHEN and CDR2 SYDVKM come from the germline V gene. Filled out from reference TRBV28 and TRBJ2-3, the complete variable domain reads DVKVTQSSRYLVKRTGEKVFLECVQDMDHENMFWYRQDPGLGLRLIYFSYDVKMKEKGDIPEGYSVSREKKERFSLILESASTNQTSMYLCASSLRGDRTDTQYFGPGTRLTVL.